The rows below give T cell receptor beta chains drawn from one sample of a study of blood T cell repertoires in COVID-19. The method was immunoSEQ multiplex PCR; TCRdb's version includes in-frame clones alone and lacks a portion of them. This table has about 180,000 clones, more than 75% appearing once. The sequencing input was peripheral blood. These receptors all stem from a man in his forties with active or convalescent COVID-19. CDR3s include the opening cysteine and the closing phenylalanine or tryptophan. The D gene is left open where the match is weak. Not all rows give a size; the values are once, few, many and, for expanded clones, a class.

j_call	d_call	clone_size	v_call	cdr3_nt	cdr3_aa
TRBJ2-5	TRBD1	NA	TRBV19	TGTGCCAGTAGTATAGGGACAGGGGACGAGACCCAGTACTTC	CASSIGTGDETQYF
TRBJ1-6	NA	NA	TRBV5-6	TGTGCCAGCAGCTTCCGGACAGCTAATTCACCCCTCCACTTT	CASSFRTANSPLHF
TRBJ2-5	TRBD2	NA	TRBV30	TGTGCCTGGAGTGTATTTAGCGGGGGAGAGACCCAGTACTTC	CAWSVFSGGETQYF
TRBJ2-7	TRBD1	few	TRBV19	TGTGCCAGTGCCGGGACAGGGGTGACCAGTTCCTACGAGCAGTACTTC	CASAGTGVTSSYEQYF
TRBJ1-1	NA	NA	TRBV2	TGTGCCAGCAGTGAAGAGGTAGCTCTGAACACTGAAGCTTTCTTT	CASSEEVALNTEAFF
TRBJ2-1	TRBD2	NA	TRBV29-1	TGCAGCGTTGAAGATGGGGGAGGGTTCAATGAGCAGTTCTTC	CSVEDGGGFNEQFF
TRBJ1-4	NA	NA	TRBV3-1/TRBV3-2	TGTGCCAGCAGCCCGACAGCCAACAATGAAAAACTGTTTTTT	CASSPTANNEKLFF
TRBJ2-1	TRBD2	NA	TRBV4-1	TGCGCCAGCAGCCAAGGCCCCACGCGGGGGGCTAACAATGAGCAGTTCTTC	CASSQGPTRGANNEQFF
TRBJ2-3	NA	NA	TRBV9	TGTGCCAGCAGCGGGAGGGTCTCGAGCACAGATACGCAGTATTTT	CASSGRVSSTDTQYF
TRBJ2-1	TRBD2	NA	TRBV10-2	TGCGCCAGCAGTGATCCCTTATGGACTAGCGGGGGGGGCAATGAGCAGTTCTTC	CASSDPLWTSGGGNEQFF
TRBJ1-1	NA	NA	TRBV30	TGTGCCTGGAGTGATGAGGGTGAAGCTTTCTTT	CAWSDEGEAFF
TRBJ1-4	NA	NA	TRBV25-1	TGTGCCAGCAGCGATACCAAGTCGGGGTTTAGTGAAAAACTGTTTTTT	CASSDTKSGFSEKLFF
TRBJ2-1	TRBD2	once	TRBV4-3	TGCGCCAGCAGCCAAGACGCACTAGCGGGGGGGAATGAGCAGTTCTTC	CASSQDALAGGNEQFF
TRBJ2-7	NA	NA	TRBV2	TGTGCCAGCAGTGACGGCAGGGGTGCCTACGAGCAGTACTTC	CASSDGRGAYEQYF